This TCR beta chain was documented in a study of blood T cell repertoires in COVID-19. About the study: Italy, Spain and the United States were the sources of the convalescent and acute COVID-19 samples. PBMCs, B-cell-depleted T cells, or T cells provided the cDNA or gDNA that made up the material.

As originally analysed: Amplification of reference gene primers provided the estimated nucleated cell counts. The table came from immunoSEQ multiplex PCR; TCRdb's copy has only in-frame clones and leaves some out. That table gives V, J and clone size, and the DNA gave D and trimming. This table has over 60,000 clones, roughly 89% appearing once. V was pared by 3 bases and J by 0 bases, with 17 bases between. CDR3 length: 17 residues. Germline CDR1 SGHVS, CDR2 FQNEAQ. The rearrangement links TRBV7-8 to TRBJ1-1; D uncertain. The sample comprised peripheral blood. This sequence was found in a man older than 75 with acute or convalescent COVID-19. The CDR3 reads CASSLNTRGVLNTEAFF. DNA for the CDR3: TGTGCCAGCAGCTTGAATACTCGCGGGGTCTTGAACACTGAAGCTTTCTTT.